The 18 T cell receptor beta chains below were found in one sample sequenced in a study of T-cell reconstitution after alpha-beta-depleted transplantation in children. This sample's TCRbeta library carried unique molecular identifier barcodes. TCRdb passed the PCR reads through MiXCR, listing each CDR3 protein once. The sample records around 500,000 distinct CDR3 sequences, 23% being singletons. The sample in question was PBMCs, mostly from graft donor cells, obtained 360 days after TCRalphabeta/CD19-depleted stem cell transplant. These receptors were obtained from a boy less than two years old who had a stem cell transplant for acute myeloid leukemia, so the T cells may come from the graft donor.

For the CDR3, the DNA is TGTGCCACCAGCAGACCATGGACTAGCGGACAGTCCTACAATGAGCAGTTCTTC. Translation: CATSRPWTSGQSYNEQFF. The chain employs TRBV15 and TRBJ2-1; 10 bases are a match to TRBD2. From germline, CDR1 is LNHNV and CDR2 YYDKDF (reference sequence). With 2 bases clipped from V and 1 base from J, the junction kept 8 bases outside the gene matches. The CDR3 covers 18 residues.

J is TRBJ2-4 and V is TRBV12-3 or TRBV12-4; TRBD1 agrees at 8 bases. V lost 5 bases and J lost 0; bases outside the gene matches: 6. This CDR3 is built from 16 residues. CDR3 residues: CASSRQGTLAKNIQYF. CDR3 in DNA: TGTGCCAGCAGTAGACAGGGGACCCTAGCCAAAAACATTCAGTACTTC.

This clonotype was counted ten times or more. This chain links TRBV29-1 with TRBJ2-3; D not certain. Trimming stripped 2 bases from V and 6 bases from J, with 6 bases between. Germline-derived CDR1 and CDR2 are SQVTM and ANQGSEA. This CDR3 is built from 11 residues. This chain's CDR3 is CSVEHGDTQYF. The CDR3 DNA reads TGCAGCGTTGAACACGGGGATACGCAGTATTTT.

This clonotype came up many times. CDR3 coding DNA: TGTGCCAGCAGCTTAAGTCTGGGGGCCTACACTGAAGCTTTCTTT. This sequence encodes CASSLSLGAYTEAFF. This chain links TRBV7-3 with TRBJ1-1; possibly TRBD1 for D (6 bases). V dropped 1 base and J dropped 3 bases, with 12 bases sitting between them. CDR1 is SGHTA and CDR2 is FQGTGA in the germline V gene. The CDR3 extends over 15 amino acids. The full variable domain, in which reference TRBV7-3 and TRBJ1-1 provide the parts outside the CDR3, is GAGVSQTPSNKVTEKGKYVELRCDPISGHTALYWYRQSLGQGPEFLIYFQGTGAADDSGLPNDRFFAVRPEGSVSTLKIQRTERGDSAVYLCASSLSLGAYTEAFFGQGTRLTVV.

This clonotype has a count of ten or more. This chain uses TRBV3-1 with TRBJ2-5; TRBD1 or TRBD2 may be the D gene (5 bases each). The CDR3 length is 16 residues. Germline V CDR1 and CDR2: LGHDT, YNNKEL (reference sequence). V lost 1 base and J 5 bases, leaving 17 bases between the germline ends. The CDR3 region has the DNA TGTGCCAGCAGCCAAGGTTCGGGGCGGACCTCGGAGACCCAGTACTTC. This codes for CASSQGSGRTSETQYF.

The chain has TRBV20-1 and TRBJ2-5, with D unclear. The CDR3 has 14 amino acids. Germline CDR1 is DFQATT and CDR2 is SNEGSKA (reference sequence). The V gene lost 0 bases and the J gene lost 5 bases, with 13 bases spanning the gap. The DNA of the CDR3 is TGCAGTGCTAGAGAGGGGTTTGTTAAGGAGACCCAGTACTTC. It codes for CSAREGFVKETQYF.

This chain connects TRBV6-2 or TRBV6-3 to TRBJ2-1; D tentatively reads TRBD1 or TRBD2 (5 bases each). Trimming cost V 6 bases and J 2 bases, with 26 bases left between them. This CDR3 has 19 residues. Germline CDR1 MNHEY, CDR2 SVGEGT. The CDR3 region has the DNA TGTGCCAGCAGACCTACTTACGGGTCTTGGGACGCCCCCTACAATGAGCAGTTCTTC. It yields the protein CASRPTYGSWDAPYNEQFF.

The V and J genes are TRBV7-6 and TRBJ2-3; a possible D gene is TRBD2 (7 bases). The germline V and J ends were trimmed by 3 bases and 5 bases, with 15 bases remaining between them. CDR3 length: 15 amino acids. Germline V gene lookup returns CDR1 SGHVS and CDR2 FNYEAQ. CDR3 region: CASSFGGLREDTQYF. The CDR3 nucleotides read TGTGCCAGCAGCTTCGGGGGGCTCAGGGAAGATACGCAGTATTTT.

This clonotype was recorded at least ten times. The chain recombines TRBV5-1 with TRBJ2-5; the match to TRBD1 covers 8 bases. The germline V gene has CDR1 SGHRS and CDR2 YFSETQ. The CDR3 extends over 13 amino acids. V dropped 5 bases and J dropped 3; count of bases not matched to a gene: 3. CDR3 region: CASRDRVEETQYF. The CDR3 DNA follows: TGCGCCAGCAGGGACAGGGTCGAAGAGACCCAGTACTTC.

This clonotype has just a few counts. The V call is TRBV19, the J call TRBJ1-2; D gene ambiguous. The germline V and J ends were trimmed by 7 bases and 4 bases, with 16 bases remaining between them. In germline, CDR1 is LNHDA, CDR2 SQIVND (reference sequence). The length of the CDR3 is 14 residues. CDR3 coding DNA: TGTGCCAGTACCCCAGACGGAACATTCTATGGCTACACCTTC. Amino acids: CASTPDGTFYGYTF.

Ten or more counts support this clonotype. The CDR3 spells CASREASSSYNEQFF. The CDR3 bases are TGTGCCAGCAGGGAAGCTTCCAGCTCCTACAATGAGCAGTTCTTC. The chain carries TRBV5-5 and TRBJ2-1; D ambiguous. Trimming cost V 5 bases and J 0 bases, with 12 bases left between them. This CDR3 has 15 amino acids. CDR1 SGHKS and CDR2 YYEKEE come from the germline V gene (reference sequence).

The chain combines TRBV5-1 with TRBJ2-3, with D perhaps TRBD1 or TRBD2 (5 bases each). V gave up 6 bases and J gave up 3 bases, with 14 bases separating them. This CDR3 has 14 residues. CDR1 is SGHRS, CDR2 YFSETQ, per germline. In nucleotides, the CDR3 is TGCGCCAGCAACGGGGCAGTTCAAACAGATACGCAGTATTTT. This translates into CASNGAVQTDTQYF.

The chain employs TRBV12-3 or TRBV12-4 and TRBJ2-7; no firm D call. V was shortened by 3 bases and J by 6 bases, with 9 bases between the two germline ends. The CDR3 runs to 12 residues. In DNA form, the CDR3 reads TGTGCCAGCAGTTTTGGGGAAGGCGAGCAGTACGTC. Its translation: CASSFGEGEQYV.

This clonotype was seen ten or more times. The chain recombines TRBV29-1 with TRBJ2-2; 7 nucleotides match TRBD1. The CDR3 covers 15 residues. Germline V gives CDR1 SQVTM, CDR2 ANQGSEA. J lost 0 bases, V lost 5 bases, and 6 bases had no gene match. CDR3 residues: CSVTLTGSNTGELFF. In DNA, the CDR3 is TGCAGCGTTACTCTGACAGGGTCGAACACCGGGGAGCTGTTTTTT.

This clonotype was recorded many times. The V and J genes are TRBV20-1 and TRBJ2-1; D gene unclear. Germline CDR1 reads DFQATT; CDR2 reads SNEGSKA (reference sequence). This CDR3 is 16 amino acids long. The V gene lost 5 bases and the J gene lost 9 bases, with 26 bases spanning the gap. CDR3 in DNA: TGCAGTGCTCTCGAACGGGTGAACGCCCCCAATGGTGAGCAGTTCTTC. It translates to CSALERVNAPNGEQFF.

The chain recombines TRBV9 with TRBJ2-1; 11 nucleotides line up with TRBD2. V dropped 6 bases and J dropped 9; count of bases not matched to a gene: 14. This CDR3 is built from 16 residues. Germline V gene lookup returns CDR1 SGDLS and CDR2 YYNGEE. The chain's CDR3 is CASNPRLAGTASEQFF. As DNA, the CDR3 is TGTGCCAGCAACCCAAGACTAGCGGGGACCGCGAGTGAGCAGTTCTTC.

V is TRBV14 and J is TRBJ2-1; D remains unclear. The length of the CDR3 is 12 residues. Germline CDR1 and CDR2: SGHDN and FVKESK. V was cut by 3 bases and J by 12 bases, with 12 bases left in between. The chain's CDR3 is CASSHRRSGQFF. The CDR3 DNA reads TGTGCCAGCAGCCACAGGCGCAGTGGGCAGTTCTTC.

This clonotype was seen a few times. This chain connects TRBV20-1 to TRBJ2-1, with 10 nucleotides matching TRBD1. With 0 bases clipped from V and 7 bases from J, the junction kept 6 bases outside the gene matches. The CDR3 sequence is 15 residues long. Germline V gives CDR1 DFQATT, CDR2 SNEGSKA (reference sequence). In DNA, the CDR3 is TGCAGTGCTAGAGATTGGGGACAGGGGCTTAATGAGCAGTTCTTC. As protein: CSARDWGQGLNEQFF.